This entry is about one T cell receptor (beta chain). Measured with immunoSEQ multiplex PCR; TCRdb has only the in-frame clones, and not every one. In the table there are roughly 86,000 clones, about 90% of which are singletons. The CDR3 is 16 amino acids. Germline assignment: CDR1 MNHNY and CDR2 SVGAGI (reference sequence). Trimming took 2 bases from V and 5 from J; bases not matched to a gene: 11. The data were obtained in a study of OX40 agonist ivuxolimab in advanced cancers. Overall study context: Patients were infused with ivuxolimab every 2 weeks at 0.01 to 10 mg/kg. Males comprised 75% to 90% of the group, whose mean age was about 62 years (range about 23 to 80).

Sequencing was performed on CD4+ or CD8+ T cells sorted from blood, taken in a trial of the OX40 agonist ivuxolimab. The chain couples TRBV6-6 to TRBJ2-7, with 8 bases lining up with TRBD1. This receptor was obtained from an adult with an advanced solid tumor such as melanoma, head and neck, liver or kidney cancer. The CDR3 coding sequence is TGTGCCAGCAGTTACGGAGGAGACAGGGGATCCCACGAGCAGTACTTC. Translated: CASSYGGDRGSHEQYF.